The 14 T cell receptor beta chains given below trace back to one sample, sequenced in a study of human T cells and chemical hapten exposure. TCRdb ran MiXCR on the RACE reads and lists one entry per CDR3 protein. The sample comprises under 95,000 distinct CDR3 sequences, about 8.8% of which are singletons, and 2.9% rests with the top ten. Sample time point: healthy volunteer bleed at 2 weeks. Whole blood that had not been fractionated was the source of extracted total RNA. The specimen was whole blood. These receptors were taken from a female donor in good health. Some clones in this sample may be carry-over from other donors' samples.

This clonotype came up a few times. This chain uses TRBV27 with TRBJ2-3; D gene uncertain. V dropped 2 bases and J dropped 2 bases, with 8 bases sitting between them. Germline V gene data show CDR1 as MNHEY and CDR2 as SMNVEV (reference sequence). The length of the CDR3 is 14 residues. This chain's CDR3 is CASSLSLFTDTQYF. CDR3 coding DNA: TGTGCCAGCAGTTTAAGCCTTTTCACAGATACGCAGTATTTT.

This clonotype occurred many times. The chain recombines TRBV20-1 with TRBJ1-5; TRBD1 is a possible D gene (6 bases). V lost 0 bases to trimming and J lost 7 bases, with 10 bases between them. Germline lookup yields CDR1 DFQATT and CDR2 SNEGSKA (reference sequence). The CDR3 is made up of 13 amino acids. The CDR3 coding sequence is TGCAGTGCTAGAGAACAGGGAGGACAGCCCCAGCATTTT. Translating gives CSAREQGGQPQHF.

Only a few counts were recorded for this clonotype. The rearrangement joins TRBV7-2 to TRBJ1-3, with D uncertain. Germline CDR1 and CDR2: SGHTA and FQGNSA. Trimming cost V 2 bases and J 0 bases, with 8 bases left between them. The length of the CDR3 is 15 residues. The CDR3 loop is CASSLRSTSGNTIYF. Written as DNA, the CDR3 is TGTGCCAGCAGCTTACGGTCGACCTCTGGAAACACCATATATTTT. The full variable domain, its missing parts supplied by reference TRBV7-2 and TRBJ1-3, is GAGVSQSPSNKVTEKGKDVELRCDPISGHTALYWYRQSLGQGLEFLIYFQGNSAPDKSGLPSDRFSAERTGGSVSTLTIQRTQQEDSAVYLCASSLRSTSGNTIYFGEGSWLTVV.

This clonotype was seen repeatedly, ten times or more. V and J are TRBV20-1 and TRBJ2-2; D is unresolved. This CDR3 is built from 15 residues. Germline V gene sequence: CDR1 DFQATT, CDR2 SNEGSKA (reference sequence). V was cut by 3 bases and J by 5 bases, with 16 bases left in between. CDR3 nucleotide sequence: TGCAGTGCTAGTGTGGGGATTATCGAGACCGGGGAGCTGTTTTTT. This sequence encodes CSASVGIIETGELFF.

The gene calls are TRBV4-3 and TRBJ1-5; weak D call: TRBD1 (6 bases). The CDR3 is 15 residues long. Per germline, CDR1 LGHNA and CDR2 YSLEER. V dropped 0 bases and J dropped 4 bases, with 10 bases sitting between them. In DNA, the CDR3 is TGCGCCAGCAGCCAAGAGACAGGTATTAATCAGCCCCAGCATTTT. This translates into CASSQETGINQPQHF.

V gene TRBV14 combines with J gene TRBJ2-3; 10 bases fit TRBD1. V was pared by 4 bases and J by 1 base, with 5 bases of the junction left unmatched. The germline V gene has CDR1 SGHDN and CDR2 FVKESK. The CDR3 length is 16 residues. The CDR3 DNA is TGTGCCAGCAGCCCTATGACAGGGGGCCGCACAGATACGCAGTATTTT. Its translation is CASSPMTGGRTDTQYF.

This clonotype appeared a few times. The chain links TRBV11-1 to TRBJ2-7; D perhaps matches TRBD2 (5 bases). V was clipped by 6 bases and J by 3 bases, with 6 bases between them. This CDR3 region has 11 residues. The germline V gene has CDR1 SGHAT and CDR2 FQDESV (reference sequence). The chain's CDR3 is CASSRGYEQYF. In nucleotides, the CDR3 is TGTGCCAGCAGTCGGGGCTACGAGCAGTACTTC.

This clonotype came up many times. The chain links TRBV2 to TRBJ2-2; weak D call: TRBD2 (6 bases). V lost 3 bases and J lost 7, with 18 bases in between. Germline CDR1 SNHLY, CDR2 FYNNEI. There are 16 residues in the CDR3. The CDR3 sequence is CASSDGLGGEDGELFF. The CDR3 region has the DNA TGTGCCAGCAGTGATGGTTTGGGGGGAGAGGACGGGGAGCTGTTTTTT.

This clonotype was counted many times. The chain recombines TRBV7-9 with TRBJ1-1, with TRBD1 identical over 11 bases. V lost 5 bases to trimming and J lost 5 bases; unmatched junction nucleotides: 7. This CDR3 has 15 amino acids. Germline V gives CDR1 SEHNR, CDR2 FQNEAQ (reference sequence). The CDR3 bases are TGTGCCAGCAGCGAAGGACAGGGGGCGGGAACTGAAGCTTTCTTT. This translates into CASSEGQGAGTEAFF.

A few counts support this clonotype. This rearrangement joins TRBV5-4 to TRBJ2-3; D call uncertain. The V end was cut by 3 bases, the J end by 2 bases, with 10 bases between. Per the germline V gene, CDR1 is SGHNT and CDR2 is YYREEE (reference sequence). The CDR3 is 14 amino acids. The CDR3 protein is CASSWKFNTDTQYF. The CDR3 bases are TGTGCCAGCAGCTGGAAGTTTAACACAGATACGCAGTATTTT. Variable domain in full (rest from reference TRBV5-4 and TRBJ2-3): ETGVTQSPTHLIKTRGQQVTLRCSSQSGHNTVSWYQQALGQGPQFIFQYYREEENGRGNFPPRFSGLQFPNYSSELNVNALELDDSALYLCASSWKFNTDTQYFGPGTRLTVL.

This clonotype was found a few times. This chain links TRBV12-3 or TRBV12-4 with TRBJ2-1; 11 bases agree with TRBD2. Unmatched junction bases numbered 6, after V lost 5 bases and J lost 3 bases. The CDR3 has 16 amino acids. Written as DNA, the CDR3 is TGTGCCAGCAGTCCTCCCGGGACTAGCGGCTACAATGAGCAGTTCTTC. It codes for CASSPPGTSGYNEQFF.

This clonotype was counted only a few times. The DNA for the CDR3 is TGTGCCTGGCGGACAGGGGGGACGGGCGGAGACACCATATATTTT. It is translated as CAWRTGGTGGDTIYF. V is TRBV30 and J is TRBJ1-3, with 10 bases identical to TRBD1. The CDR3 contains 15 residues. CDR1 is GTSNPN and CDR2 is SVGIG in the germline V gene (reference sequence). J gave up 8 bases and V 5 bases, and 12 bases lay outside the gene matches.

This clonotype was recorded a few times. The gene calls are TRBV27 and TRBJ2-1; possibly TRBD2 for D (5 bases). Trimming cost V 8 bases and J 5 bases, with 19 bases left between them. The V gene's germline CDR1 is MNHEY and CDR2 SMNVEV (reference sequence). CDR3 length equals 15 residues. CDR3 residues: CASGQWRPRDNEQFF. The DNA for the CDR3 is TGTGCCAGCGGGCAGTGGCGCCCGCGGGACAATGAGCAGTTCTTC.

The chain couples TRBV6-6 to TRBJ1-2; a possible D gene is TRBD1 (5 bases). Between the trimmed V and J ends, which lost 2 bases and 8 bases, there was a span of 12 bases. The CDR3 runs 13 residues. Per germline, CDR1 MNHNY and CDR2 SVGAGI (reference sequence). In DNA, the CDR3 is TGTGCCAGCAGTTACGATGGAGGGGACGGCTACACCTTC. Its translation is CASSYDGGDGYTF.